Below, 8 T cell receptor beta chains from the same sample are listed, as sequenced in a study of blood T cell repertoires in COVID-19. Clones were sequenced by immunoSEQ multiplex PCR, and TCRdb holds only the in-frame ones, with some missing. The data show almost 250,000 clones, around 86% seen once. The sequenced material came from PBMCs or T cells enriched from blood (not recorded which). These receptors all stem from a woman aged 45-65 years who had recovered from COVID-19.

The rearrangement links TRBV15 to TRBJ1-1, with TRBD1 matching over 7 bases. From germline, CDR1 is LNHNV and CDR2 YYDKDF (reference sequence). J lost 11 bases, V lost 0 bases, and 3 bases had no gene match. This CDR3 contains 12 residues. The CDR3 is CATSRDLRGAFF. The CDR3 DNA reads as TGTGCCACCAGCAGAGATCTCAGGGGGGCTTTCTTT. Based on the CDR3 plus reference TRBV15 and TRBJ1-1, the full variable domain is DAMVIQNPRYQVTQFGKPVTLSCSQTLNHNVMYWYQQKSSQAPKLLFHYYDKDFNNEADTPDNFQSRRPNTSFCFLDIRSPGLGDTAMYLCATSRDLRGAFFGQGTRLTVV.

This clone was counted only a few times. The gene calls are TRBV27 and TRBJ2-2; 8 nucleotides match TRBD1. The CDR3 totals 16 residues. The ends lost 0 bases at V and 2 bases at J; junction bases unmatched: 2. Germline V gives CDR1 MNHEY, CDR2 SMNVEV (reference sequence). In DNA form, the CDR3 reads TGTGCCAGCAGTTTATCGGGACAGGTTAACACCGGGGAGCTGTTTTTT. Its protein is CASSLSGQVNTGELFF.

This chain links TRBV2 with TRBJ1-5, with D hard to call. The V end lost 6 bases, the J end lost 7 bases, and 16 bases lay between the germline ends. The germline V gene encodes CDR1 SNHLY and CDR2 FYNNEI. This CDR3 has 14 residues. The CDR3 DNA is TGTGCCAGCAGGCCCGAACGCAGCGGACAGCCCCAGCATTTT. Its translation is CASRPERSGQPQHF. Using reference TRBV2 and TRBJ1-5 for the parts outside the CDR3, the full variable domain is EPEVTQTPSHQVTQMGQEVILRCVPISNHLYFYWYRQILGQKVEFLVSFYNNEISEKSEIFDDQFSVERPDGSNFTLKIRSTKLEDSAMYFCASRPERSGQPQHFGDGTRLSIL.

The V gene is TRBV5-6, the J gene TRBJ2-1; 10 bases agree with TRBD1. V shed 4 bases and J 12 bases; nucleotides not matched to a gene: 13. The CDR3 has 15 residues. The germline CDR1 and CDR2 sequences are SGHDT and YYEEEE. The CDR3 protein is CASSGRTGGTVGQFF. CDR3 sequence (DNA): TGTGCCAGCAGCGGACGGACAGGGGGAACGGTCGGGCAGTTCTTC.

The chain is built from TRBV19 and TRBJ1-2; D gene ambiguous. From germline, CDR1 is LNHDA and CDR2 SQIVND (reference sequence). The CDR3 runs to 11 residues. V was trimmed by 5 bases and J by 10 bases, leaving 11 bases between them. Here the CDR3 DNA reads TGTGCCAGTAGTGAGTCGACAACCTACACCTTC. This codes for CASSESTTYTF.

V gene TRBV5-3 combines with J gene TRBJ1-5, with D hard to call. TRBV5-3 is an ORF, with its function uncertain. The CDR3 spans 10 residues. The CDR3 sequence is CVWEVQPQHF. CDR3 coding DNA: TGTGTCTGGGAGGTGCAGCCCCAGCATTTT.

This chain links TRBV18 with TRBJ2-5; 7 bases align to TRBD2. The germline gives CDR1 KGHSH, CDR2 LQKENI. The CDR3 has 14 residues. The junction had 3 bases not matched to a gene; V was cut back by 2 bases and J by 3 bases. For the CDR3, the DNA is TGTGCCAGCTCACCAGGCCTAGCGGAAGAGACCCAGTACTTC. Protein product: CASSPGLAEETQYF.

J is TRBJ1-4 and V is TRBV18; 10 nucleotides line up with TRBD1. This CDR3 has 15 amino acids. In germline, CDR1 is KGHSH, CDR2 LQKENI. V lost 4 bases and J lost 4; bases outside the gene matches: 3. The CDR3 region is CASSRGQGGNEKLFF. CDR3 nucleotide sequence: TGTGCCAGCTCACGAGGACAGGGGGGTAATGAAAAACTGTTTTTT.